The 17 T cell receptor beta chains in this list originate from one sample, sequenced in a study of CD8 T cells in Susac syndrome. Reverse transcription of about 0.5 to 1 ug RNA was carried out with random hexamers. From the immunoSEQ multiplex PCR reads, TCRdb called clonotypes with MiXCR, one entry per CDR3 protein. Of about 180,000 distinct CDR3 sequences in the sample, 85% to 95% were seen once. Sequenced sample: CD4+ T cells from PBMCs. These receptors were taken from a human donor with Susac syndrome.

This clonotype was counted a single time. The rearrangement joins TRBV25-1 to TRBJ2-5, with a tentative D call TRBD1 (5 bases). CDR1 MGHDK and CDR2 SYGVNS come from the germline V gene. This CDR3 spans 12 amino acids. The V and J ends lost 2 bases and 4 bases respectively, with 5 bases between them. The CDR3 sequence is CASSEQGETQYF. The CDR3 DNA reads TGTGCCAGCAGTGAACAGGGAGAGACCCAGTACTTC.

The genes are TRBV18 and TRBJ1-2, with unresolved D. Per the germline V gene, CDR1 is KGHSH and CDR2 is LQKENI. The CDR3 has 15 amino acids. Between the trimmed V and J ends, which lost 3 bases and 0 bases, there was a span of 11 bases. The CDR3 bases are TGTGCCAGCTCACCTGGCTTCGGAGCTAACTATGGCTACACCTTC. Encoded protein: CASSPGFGANYGYTF.

The V call is TRBV11-3, the J call TRBJ2-7, with 8 bases matching TRBD2. The germline CDR1 and CDR2 sequences are SGHNT and YENEEA. The CDR3 contains 14 residues. V lost 5 bases to trimming and J lost 6 bases; unmatched junction nucleotides: 9. CDR3 in amino acids: CASSKPGLVAEQYF. The CDR3 DNA is TGTGCCAGCAGCAAACCGGGACTAGTAGCCGAGCAGTACTTC.

This chain links TRBV29-1 with TRBJ2-3; D may be TRBD1 (6 bases). V was shortened by 4 bases and J by 1 base, with 12 bases between the two germline ends. Germline loops: CDR1 SQVTM, CDR2 ANQGSEA. The CDR3 runs 14 residues. DNA of the CDR3: TGCAGCGTTGGCAAGACAGGACGCACAGATACGCAGTATTTT. Translation: CSVGKTGRTDTQYF.

The chain carries TRBV2 and TRBJ2-7; perhaps TRBD2 as D (6 bases). V was shortened by 7 bases and J by 11 bases, with 21 bases between the two germline ends. This CDR3 spans 13 amino acids. Germline V gene lookup returns CDR1 SNHLY and CDR2 FYNNEI. CDR3 amino acids: CASKWAPSGGEYF. In DNA form, the CDR3 reads TGTGCCAGCAAATGGGCCCCTTCTGGCGGGGAGTACTTC.

This CDR3 is CASSLGGQGPETQYF. The CDR3 DNA reads as TGTGCCAGCAGTTTAGGGGGACAGGGCCCAGAGACCCAGTACTTC. The chain employs TRBV28 and TRBJ2-5; 9 bases are a match to TRBD1. The germline CDR1 and CDR2 sequences are MDHEN and SYDVKM. The V segment lost 2 bases and the J segment 4 bases; nucleotides outside the gene matches: 5. The CDR3 runs 15 residues.

The chain combines TRBV5-1 with TRBJ2-3, with 8 nucleotides matching TRBD1. CDR1 is SGHRS and CDR2 is YFSETQ in the germline V gene. The CDR3 extends over 15 amino acids. The V gene end was trimmed by 2 bases and the J gene end by 2 bases; junction bases not matched to a gene: 4. The CDR3 DNA reads TGCGCCAGCAGCTTCCGACAGGGGTTCACAGATACGCAGTATTTT. Amino acid sequence: CASSFRQGFTDTQYF.

This clonotype was seen just once. CDR3 sequence: CASSFQGGSPYNEQFF. In DNA form, the CDR3 reads TGCGCCAGCAGCTTTCAGGGGGGGAGTCCCTACAATGAGCAGTTCTTC. The chain employs TRBV5-1 and TRBJ2-1; D may match TRBD1 or TRBD2 (7 bases each). The germline V gene has CDR1 SGHRS and CDR2 YFSETQ. Trimming took 2 bases from V and 2 from J, leaving 14 bases between them. This CDR3 has 16 residues.

This rearrangement joins TRBV2 to TRBJ2-7; 7 nucleotides match TRBD2. The CDR3 covers 14 residues. CDR1 and CDR2 (germline): SNHLY, FYNNEI. The J segment lost 0 bases and the V segment lost 8 bases, leaving 7 bases of the junction unmatched. The CDR3 DNA reads as TGTGCCAGCGGGGGTAGCGGGCCCTCCTACGAGCAGTACTTC. The encoded protein is CASGGSGPSYEQYF. The full variable domain, with the rest looked up from reference TRBV2 and TRBJ2-7, is EPEVTQTPSHQVTQMGQEVILRCVPISNHLYFYWYRQILGQKVEFLVSFYNNEISEKSEIFDDQFSVERPDGSNFTLKIRSTKLEDSAMYFCASGGSGPSYEQYFGPGTRLTVT.

The rearrangement links TRBV20-1 to TRBJ2-3; no definite D call. CDR3 length equals 13 residues. Germline lookup yields CDR1 DFQATT and CDR2 SNEGSKA (reference sequence). V lost 3 bases to trimming and J lost 1 base, with 8 bases between them. CDR3 sequence reads: CSASQIGTDTQYF. DNA for the CDR3: TGCAGTGCTAGTCAAATCGGCACAGATACGCAGTATTTT.

V is TRBV4-2 and J is TRBJ2-1; D is tentatively TRBD1 or TRBD2 (5 bases each). Germline V gives CDR1 LGHNA, CDR2 YNFKEQ. This CDR3 region has 17 residues. V was trimmed by 3 bases and J by 6 bases, leaving 21 bases between them. As DNA, the CDR3 is TGTGCCAGCAGCCAGTATTCCGGGACCCGACCTCCCAATGAGCAGTTCTTC. Residues: CASSQYSGTRPPNEQFF.

The CDR3 sequence: CASSSRLGGYTF. DNA for the CDR3: TGTGCCAGCAGTTCCCGACTCGGTGGCTACACCTTC. The genes are TRBV12-3 or TRBV12-4 and TRBJ1-2; no firm D call. The ends were cut back, 4 bases at V and 7 bases at J, with 10 bases in the middle. This CDR3 contains 12 residues.

The gene calls are TRBV20-1 and TRBJ1-4, with D possibly matching TRBD1 (5 bases). This CDR3 has 14 residues. The V end was cut by 1 base, the J end by 6 bases, with 12 bases between. CDR1 is DFQATT, CDR2 SNEGSKA, per germline (reference sequence). The CDR3 protein is CSARGLGGDEKLFF. CDR3 nucleotide sequence: TGCAGTGCTAGAGGCCTCGGGGGGGATGAAAAACTGTTTTTT.

Only a few counts were recorded for this clonotype. The chain carries TRBV29-1 and TRBJ2-7, with 9 bases lining up with TRBD1. CDR1 SQVTM and CDR2 ANQGSEA come from the germline V gene. Trimming took 5 bases from V and 3 from J; bases not matched to a gene: 2. The CDR3 has 12 residues. This CDR3 reads CSVTTGGYEQYF. The CDR3 region has the DNA TGCAGCGTTACGACAGGGGGCTACGAGCAGTACTTC.

The V call is TRBV12-3 or TRBV12-4, the J call TRBJ1-2, with a tentative D call TRBD1 (6 bases). V gave up 1 base and J gave up 2 bases, with 17 bases separating them. The length of the CDR3 is 17 residues. CDR3 loop: CASSLDVPGDRNYGYTF. The CDR3 region has the DNA TGTGCCAGCAGTTTAGATGTGCCAGGGGATCGAAACTATGGCTACACCTTC.

The chain carries TRBV12-3 or TRBV12-4 and TRBJ1-1; tentative D call: TRBD1 (5 bases). The CDR3 runs 14 residues. V lost 7 bases and J lost 4, with 16 bases in between. CDR3 in amino acids: CASNSFGGITEAFF. DNA for the CDR3: TGTGCCAGCAACAGTTTTGGGGGAATCACTGAAGCTTTCTTT.

The chain carries TRBV6-5 and TRBJ2-1; possible D gene TRBD2, 6 bases. Trimming took 0 bases from V and 7 from J, leaving 13 bases between them. The CDR3 covers 15 residues. CDR1 and CDR2 from the germline V gene are MNHEY and SVGAGI. The CDR3 region is CASSYSTGTLNEQFF. As DNA, the CDR3 is TGTGCCAGCAGTTACTCTACCGGGACTCTGAATGAGCAGTTCTTC.